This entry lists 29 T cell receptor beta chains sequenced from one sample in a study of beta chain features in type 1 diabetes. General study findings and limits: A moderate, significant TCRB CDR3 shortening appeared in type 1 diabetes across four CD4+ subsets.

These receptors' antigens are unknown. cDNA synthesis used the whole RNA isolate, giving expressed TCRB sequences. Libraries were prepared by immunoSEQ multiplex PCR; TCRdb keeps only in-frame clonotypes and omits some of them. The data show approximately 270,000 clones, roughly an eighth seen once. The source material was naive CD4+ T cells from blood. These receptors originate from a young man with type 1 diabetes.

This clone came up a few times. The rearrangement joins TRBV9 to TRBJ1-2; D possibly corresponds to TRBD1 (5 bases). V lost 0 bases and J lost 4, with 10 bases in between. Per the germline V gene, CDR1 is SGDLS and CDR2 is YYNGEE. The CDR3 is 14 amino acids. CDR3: CASSVVSGGYGYTF. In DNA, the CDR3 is TGTGCCAGCAGCGTAGTTTCGGGGGGCTATGGCTACACCTTC.

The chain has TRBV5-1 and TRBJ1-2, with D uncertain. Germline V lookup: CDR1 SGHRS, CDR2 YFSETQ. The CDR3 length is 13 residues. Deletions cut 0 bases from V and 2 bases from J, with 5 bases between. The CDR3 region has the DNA TGCGCCAGCAGCTTGGTCTCCAACTATGGCTACACCTTC. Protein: CASSLVSNYGYTF.

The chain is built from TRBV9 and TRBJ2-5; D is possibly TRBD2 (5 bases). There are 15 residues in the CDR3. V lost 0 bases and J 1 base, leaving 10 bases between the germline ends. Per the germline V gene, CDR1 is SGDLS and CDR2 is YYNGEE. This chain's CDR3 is CASSVEAAPQETQYF. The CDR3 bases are TGTGCCAGCAGCGTAGAAGCGGCACCCCAAGAGACCCAGTACTTC. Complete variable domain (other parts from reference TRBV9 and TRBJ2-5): DSGVTQTPKHLITATGQRVTLRCSPRSGDLSVYWYQQSLDQGLQFLIQYYNGEERAKGNILERFSAQQFPDLHSELNLSSLELGDSALYFCASSVEAAPQETQYFGPGTRLLVL.

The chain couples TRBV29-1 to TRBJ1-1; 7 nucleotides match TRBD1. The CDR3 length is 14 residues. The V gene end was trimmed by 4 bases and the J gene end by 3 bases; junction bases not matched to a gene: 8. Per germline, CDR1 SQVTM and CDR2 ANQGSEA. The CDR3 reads CSVVGPTGHTEAFF. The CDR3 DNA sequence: TGCAGCGTTGTGGGTCCGACAGGGCACACTGAAGCTTTCTTT.

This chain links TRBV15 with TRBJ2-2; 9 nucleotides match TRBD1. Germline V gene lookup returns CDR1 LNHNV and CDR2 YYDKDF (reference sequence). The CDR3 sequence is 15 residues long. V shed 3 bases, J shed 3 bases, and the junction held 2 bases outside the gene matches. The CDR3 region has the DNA TGTGCCACCAGCAGGGGACAGGGAGACACCGGGGAGCTGTTTTTT. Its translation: CATSRGQGDTGELFF. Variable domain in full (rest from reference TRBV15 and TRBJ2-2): DAMVIQNPRYQVTQFGKPVTLSCSQTLNHNVMYWYQQKSSQAPKLLFHYYDKDFNNEADTPDNFQSRRPNTSFCFLDIRSPGLGDTAMYLCATSRGQGDTGELFFGEGSRLTVL.

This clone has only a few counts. CDR3 nucleotides: TGCGCCAGCAGCCGAGACTACACGGGGACCGGGGAGCTGTTTTTT. It yields the protein CASSRDYTGTGELFF. The V call is TRBV4-3, the J call TRBJ2-2; a possible D gene is TRBD2 (5 bases). The CDR3 has 15 amino acids. Germline CDR1 reads LGHNA; CDR2 reads YSLEER. Trimming took 4 bases from V and 5 from J, leaving 14 bases between them.

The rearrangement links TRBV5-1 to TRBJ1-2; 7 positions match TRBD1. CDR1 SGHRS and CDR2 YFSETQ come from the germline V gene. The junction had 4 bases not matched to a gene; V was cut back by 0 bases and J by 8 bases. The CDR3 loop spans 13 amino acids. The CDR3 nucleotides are TGCGCCAGCAGCTTGGATGCAGGGGGAGGCTACACCTTC. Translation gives CASSLDAGGGYTF.

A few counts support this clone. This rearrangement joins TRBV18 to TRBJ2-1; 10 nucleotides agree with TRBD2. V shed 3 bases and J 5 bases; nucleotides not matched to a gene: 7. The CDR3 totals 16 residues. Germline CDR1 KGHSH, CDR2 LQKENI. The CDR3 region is CASSPLSGRAHNEQFF. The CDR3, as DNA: TGTGCCAGCTCACCTCTAAGCGGGAGGGCACACAATGAGCAGTTCTTC.

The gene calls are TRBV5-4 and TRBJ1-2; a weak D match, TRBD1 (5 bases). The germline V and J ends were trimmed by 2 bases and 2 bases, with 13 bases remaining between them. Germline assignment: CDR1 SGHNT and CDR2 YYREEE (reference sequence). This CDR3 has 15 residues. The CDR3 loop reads CASSLLQERNYGYTF. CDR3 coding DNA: TGTGCCAGCAGCTTATTACAGGAACGAAACTATGGCTACACCTTC. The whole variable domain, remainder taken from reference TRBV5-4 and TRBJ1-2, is ETGVTQSPTHLIKTRGQQVTLRCSSQSGHNTVSWYQQALGQGPQFIFQYYREEENGRGNFPPRFSGLQFPNYSSELNVNALELDDSALYLCASSLLQERNYGYTFGSGTRLTVV.

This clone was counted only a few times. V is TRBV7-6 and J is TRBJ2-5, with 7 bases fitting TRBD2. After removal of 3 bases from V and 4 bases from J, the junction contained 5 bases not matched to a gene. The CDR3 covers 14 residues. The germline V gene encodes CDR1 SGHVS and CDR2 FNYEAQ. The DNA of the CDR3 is TGTGCCAGCAGCTTTCAAGCGGGAAGAGAGACCCAGTACTTC. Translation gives CASSFQAGRETQYF.

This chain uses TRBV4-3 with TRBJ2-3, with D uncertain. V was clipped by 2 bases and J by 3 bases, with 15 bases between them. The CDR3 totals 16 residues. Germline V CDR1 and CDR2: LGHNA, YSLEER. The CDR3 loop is CASSQHPGRVTDTQYF. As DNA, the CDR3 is TGCGCCAGCAGCCAACATCCAGGCCGAGTAACAGATACGCAGTATTTT.

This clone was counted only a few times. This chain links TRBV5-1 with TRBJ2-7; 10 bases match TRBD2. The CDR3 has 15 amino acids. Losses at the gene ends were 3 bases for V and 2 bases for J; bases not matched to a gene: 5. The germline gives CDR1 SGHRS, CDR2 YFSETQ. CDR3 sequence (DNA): TGCGCCAGCAGCTATTCTAGCGGGAGCCCCTACGAGCAGTACTTC. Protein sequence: CASSYSSGSPYEQYF.

The DNA of the CDR3 is TGTGCCAGCAGCCACGTCCCGGGGACAGGGGACGCGAATGAAGCTTTCTTT. This gives the protein CASSHVPGTGDANEAFF. The chain couples TRBV7-2 to TRBJ1-1; 10 bases align to TRBD1. Per germline, CDR1 SGHTA and CDR2 FQGNSA. The CDR3 runs 17 residues. Losses at the gene ends were 5 bases for V and 7 bases for J; bases not matched to a gene: 16.

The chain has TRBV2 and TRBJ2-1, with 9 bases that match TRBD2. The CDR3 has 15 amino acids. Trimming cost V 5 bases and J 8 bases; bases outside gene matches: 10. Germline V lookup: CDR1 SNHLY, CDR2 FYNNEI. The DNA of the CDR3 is TGTGCCAGCAGTCCGACGGGACTAGCCCTCCATGAGCAGTTCTTC. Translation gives CASSPTGLALHEQFF. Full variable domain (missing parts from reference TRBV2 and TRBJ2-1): EPEVTQTPSHQVTQMGQEVILRCVPISNHLYFYWYRQILGQKVEFLVSFYNNEISEKSEIFDDQFSVERPDGSNFTLKIRSTKLEDSAMYFCASSPTGLALHEQFFGPGTRLTVL.

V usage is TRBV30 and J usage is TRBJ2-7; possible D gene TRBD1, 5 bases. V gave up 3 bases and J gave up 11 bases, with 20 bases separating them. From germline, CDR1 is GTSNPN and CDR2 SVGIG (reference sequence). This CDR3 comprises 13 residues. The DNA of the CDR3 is TGTGCCTGGAGCGATACGTACAGACAGTCAAAGTACTTC. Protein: CAWSDTYRQSKYF.

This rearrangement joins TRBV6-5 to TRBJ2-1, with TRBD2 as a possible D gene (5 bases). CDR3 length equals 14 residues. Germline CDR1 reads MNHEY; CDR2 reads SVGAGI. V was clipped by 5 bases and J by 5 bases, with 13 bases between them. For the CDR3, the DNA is TGTGCCAGCAGTCCGCGGGCAGGCCACAATGAGCAGTTCTTC. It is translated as CASSPRAGHNEQFF.

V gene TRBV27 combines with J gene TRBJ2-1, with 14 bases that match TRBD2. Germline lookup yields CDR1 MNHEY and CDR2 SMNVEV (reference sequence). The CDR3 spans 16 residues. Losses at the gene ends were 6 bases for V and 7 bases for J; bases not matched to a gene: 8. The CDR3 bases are TGTGCCAGCAGAGTGACCGGGACTAGCGGGAGAAATGAGCAGTTCTTC. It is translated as CASRVTGTSGRNEQFF.

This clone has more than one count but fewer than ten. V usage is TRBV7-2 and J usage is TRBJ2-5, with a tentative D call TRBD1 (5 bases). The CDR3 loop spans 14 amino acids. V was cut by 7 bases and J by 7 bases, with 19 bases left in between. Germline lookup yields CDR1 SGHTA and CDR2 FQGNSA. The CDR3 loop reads CASTPRVGDGTQYF. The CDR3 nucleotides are TGTGCCAGCACCCCACGTGTAGGGGATGGGACCCAGTACTTC.

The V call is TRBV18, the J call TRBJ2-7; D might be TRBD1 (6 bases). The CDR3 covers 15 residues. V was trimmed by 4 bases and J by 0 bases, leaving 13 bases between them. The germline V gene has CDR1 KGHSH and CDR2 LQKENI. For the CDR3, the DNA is TGTGCCAGCTCACACTACCAGGGGAGCTCCTACGAGCAGTACTTC. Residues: CASSHYQGSSYEQYF. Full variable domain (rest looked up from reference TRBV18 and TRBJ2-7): NAGVMQNPRHLVRRRGQEARLRCSPMKGHSHVYWYRQLPEEGLKFMVYLQKENIIDESGMPKERFSAEFPKEGPSILRIQQVVRGDSAAYFCASSHYQGSSYEQYFGPGTRLTVT.

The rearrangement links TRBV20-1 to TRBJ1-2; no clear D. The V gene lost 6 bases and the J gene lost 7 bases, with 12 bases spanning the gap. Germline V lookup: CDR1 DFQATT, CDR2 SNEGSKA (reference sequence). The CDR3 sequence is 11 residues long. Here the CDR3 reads CSAILQIGYTF. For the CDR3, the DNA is TGCAGTGCAATATTGCAGATTGGCTACACCTTC.

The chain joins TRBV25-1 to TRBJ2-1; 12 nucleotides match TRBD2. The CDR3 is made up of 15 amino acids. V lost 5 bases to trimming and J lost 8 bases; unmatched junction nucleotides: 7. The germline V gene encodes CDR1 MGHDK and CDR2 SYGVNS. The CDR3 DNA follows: TGTGCCAGCAGTCATCTAGCGGGAGGGATCGATGAGCAGTTCTTC. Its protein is CASSHLAGGIDEQFF.

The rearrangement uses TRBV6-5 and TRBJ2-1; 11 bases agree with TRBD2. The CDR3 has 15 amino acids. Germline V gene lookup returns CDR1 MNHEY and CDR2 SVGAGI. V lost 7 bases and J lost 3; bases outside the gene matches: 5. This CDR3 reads CASTLLAGDYNEQFF. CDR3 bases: TGTGCCAGCACCCTACTAGCGGGAGACTACAATGAGCAGTTCTTC.

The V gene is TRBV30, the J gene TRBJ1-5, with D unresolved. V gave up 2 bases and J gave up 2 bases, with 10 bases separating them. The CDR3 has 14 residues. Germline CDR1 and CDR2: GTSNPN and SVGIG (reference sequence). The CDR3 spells CAWSNNRGNQPQHF. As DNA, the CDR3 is TGTGCCTGGAGTAATAACAGAGGCAATCAGCCCCAGCATTTT.

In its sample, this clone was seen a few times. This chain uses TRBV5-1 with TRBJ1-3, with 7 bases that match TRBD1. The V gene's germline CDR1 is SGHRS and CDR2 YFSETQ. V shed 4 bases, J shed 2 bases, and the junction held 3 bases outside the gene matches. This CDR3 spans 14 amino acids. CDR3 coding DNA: TGCGCCAGCAGCGCGGGACAGACTGGAAACACCATATATTTT. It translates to CASSAGQTGNTIYF.

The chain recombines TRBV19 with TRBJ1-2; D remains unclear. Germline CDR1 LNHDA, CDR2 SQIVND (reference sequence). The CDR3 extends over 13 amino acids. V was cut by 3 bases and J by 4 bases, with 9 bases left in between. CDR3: CASSMDGGYGYTF. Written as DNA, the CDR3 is TGTGCCAGTAGTATGGATGGAGGCTATGGCTACACCTTC.

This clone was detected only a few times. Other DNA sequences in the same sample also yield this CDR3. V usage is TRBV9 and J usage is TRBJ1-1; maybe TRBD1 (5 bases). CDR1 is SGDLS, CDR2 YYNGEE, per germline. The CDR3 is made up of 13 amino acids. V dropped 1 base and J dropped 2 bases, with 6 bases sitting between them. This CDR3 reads CASSVTGNTEAFF. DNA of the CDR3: TGTGCCAGCAGCGTAACAGGAAACACTGAAGCTTTCTTT.

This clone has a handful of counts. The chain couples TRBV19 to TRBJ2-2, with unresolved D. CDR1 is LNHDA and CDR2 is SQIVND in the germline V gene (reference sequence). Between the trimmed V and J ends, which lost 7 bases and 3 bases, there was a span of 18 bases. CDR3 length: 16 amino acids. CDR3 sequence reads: CASMYLSGVDTGELFF. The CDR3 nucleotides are TGTGCCAGTATGTATTTATCGGGTGTGGACACCGGGGAGCTGTTTTTT.

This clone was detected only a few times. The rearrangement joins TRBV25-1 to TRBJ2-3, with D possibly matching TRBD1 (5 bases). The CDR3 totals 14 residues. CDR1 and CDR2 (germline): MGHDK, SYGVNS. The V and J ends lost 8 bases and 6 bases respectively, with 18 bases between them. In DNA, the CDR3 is TGTGCCAGCGATGGGGCAGGGCCTTCGGATACGCAGTATTTT. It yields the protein CASDGAGPSDTQYF.

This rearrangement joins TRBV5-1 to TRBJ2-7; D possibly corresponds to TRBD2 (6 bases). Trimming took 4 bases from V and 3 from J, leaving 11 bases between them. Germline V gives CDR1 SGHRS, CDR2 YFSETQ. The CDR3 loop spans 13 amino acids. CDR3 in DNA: TGCGCCAGCAGCCGGGACTCCTACTACGAGCAGTACTTC. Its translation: CASSRDSYYEQYF.